The entry below describes one T cell receptor (beta chain). The data stem from a study of cytomegalovirus exposure and HLA in healthy donors. Assay used: immunoSEQ multiplex PCR; TCRdb lists only in-frame clones, some missing. Altogether roughly 86,000 clones are present, 90% to 97% being singletons, with the ten largest covering roughly 1.6%. The V gene's germline CDR1 is SEHNR and CDR2 FQNEAQ (reference sequence). V lost 6 bases and J lost 5; bases outside the gene matches: 2. The CDR3 length is 12 residues. The sequencing input was PBMCs. This chain uses TRBV7-9 with TRBJ2-5; 8 nucleotides align to TRBD2. The sequence came from a man between 18 and 35 years old in good health and CMV-seropositive. CDR3 nucleotide sequence: TGTGCCAGCAGGGGACTAGATGAGACCCAGTACTTC. Translating gives CASRGLDETQYF. Complete variable domain (other parts from reference TRBV7-9 and TRBJ2-5): DTGVSQNPRHKITKRGQNVTFRCDPISEHNRLYWYRQTLGQGPEFLTYFQNEAQLEKSRLLSDRFSAERPKGSFSTLEIQRTEQGDSAMYLCASRGLDETQYFGPGTRLLVL.